The 12 T cell receptor beta chains in this list originate from one sample, sequenced in a study of cytomegalovirus exposure and HLA in healthy donors. PCR primers comprised 60 Vbeta and 13 Jbeta primers. Profiling relied on immunoSEQ multiplex PCR, and the TCRdb table lists in-frame clones only, not all of them. Among over 100,000 clones, less than 70% were seen once, and the ten largest hold 2.2%. The sample was PBMCs. The receptors here all came from a woman aged 25-40 years in good health and CMV-seronegative.

The rearrangement uses TRBV5-1 and TRBJ2-1; D perhaps matches TRBD1 (5 bases). CDR1 is SGHRS and CDR2 is YFSETQ in the germline V gene. V lost 2 bases to trimming and J lost 7 bases, with 10 bases between them. The CDR3 is 13 residues long. This CDR3 reads CASSLRGGNEQFF. The CDR3 nucleotides are TGCGCCAGCAGCTTAAGGGGTGGGAATGAGCAGTTCTTC.

V usage is TRBV30 and J usage is TRBJ1-5; 7 positions match TRBD1. The CDR3 length is 12 residues. Germline V gives CDR1 GTSNPN, CDR2 SVGIG (reference sequence). Trimming removed 5 bases from V and 4 bases from J; junction bases left unmatched: 2. The CDR3 region is CAWGRGNQPQHF. Written as DNA, the CDR3 is TGTGCCTGGGGCAGGGGGAATCAGCCCCAGCATTTT.

The gene calls are TRBV2 and TRBJ1-3; D gene unclear. CDR3 size: 16 residues. The germline CDR1 and CDR2 sequences are SNHLY and FYNNEI. Trimming removed 3 bases at V and 0 bases at J, with 12 bases between. CDR3 residues: CASSERASFSGNTIYF. CDR3 coding DNA: TGTGCCAGCAGTGAGAGGGCATCTTTCTCTGGAAACACCATATATTTT.

The genes are TRBV4-1 and TRBJ1-3; 9 bases map to TRBD1. The CDR3 length is 18 residues. In germline, CDR1 is MGHRA, CDR2 YSYEKL. With 0 bases clipped from V and 4 bases from J, the junction kept 10 bases outside the gene matches. In nucleotides, the CDR3 is TGCGCCAGCAGCCAAGAGGGCCCACGGACAGGGGCGGGAAACACCATATATTTT. It is translated as CASSQEGPRTGAGNTIYF.

In this sample, this clone turned up a few times. This chain uses TRBV28 with TRBJ2-5; no firm D call. CDR1 and CDR2 from the germline V gene are MDHEN and SYDVKM. The CDR3 extends over 13 amino acids. V was pared by 7 bases and J by 0 bases, with 9 bases between. The CDR3 loop reads CASIRKNQETQYF. Here the CDR3 DNA reads TGTGCCAGCATCAGGAAAAACCAAGAGACCCAGTACTTC.

The DNA for the CDR3 is TGCGCCAGCAGCCAAGGGACAGGGGGCATCAATCAGCCCCAGCATTTT. This encodes CASSQGTGGINQPQHF. The chain uses TRBV4-1 and TRBJ1-5; 11 positions agree with TRBD1. The CDR3 runs to 16 residues. Germline V lookup: CDR1 MGHRA, CDR2 YSYEKL. Germline trimming cut 1 base from V and 3 bases from J; bases unmatched to any gene: 2.

This clone was counted only a few times. The chain carries TRBV4-1 and TRBJ1-1; no reliable D call. The V gene's germline CDR1 is MGHRA and CDR2 YSYEKL. V was cut by 0 bases and J by 3 bases, with 14 bases left in between. The CDR3 sequence is 16 residues long. CDR3: CASSQETRAVYTEAFF. The CDR3 DNA follows: TGCGCCAGCAGCCAAGAAACGAGGGCTGTGTACACTGAAGCTTTCTTT.

V gene TRBV5-1 combines with J gene TRBJ2-1; the match to TRBD2 covers 7 bases. The germline V gene has CDR1 SGHRS and CDR2 YFSETQ. The CDR3 has 15 residues. V lost 0 bases, J lost 6 bases, and 6 bases stayed unmatched. CDR3 region: CASSLGPSGANEQFF. The DNA of the CDR3 is TGCGCCAGCAGCTTGGGGCCTAGCGGAGCCAATGAGCAGTTCTTC.

A few counts support this clone. V is TRBV7-2 and J is TRBJ2-7; D not resolved. The CDR3 spans 12 residues. The germline CDR1 and CDR2 sequences are SGHTA and FQGNSA. Deletions cut 1 base from V and 5 bases from J, with 6 bases between. Here the CDR3 reads CASSLGRNEQYF. The CDR3 coding sequence is TGTGCCAGCAGCTTAGGGCGGAACGAGCAGTACTTC.

V is TRBV12-5 and J is TRBJ2-7; 9 bases map to TRBD1. This CDR3 comprises 18 residues. Germline CDR1 LGHNT, CDR2 FRNRAP. Trimming at V came to 2 bases and at J to 0 bases, leaving 11 bases not matched to a gene. The CDR3 region has the DNA TGTGCTAGTGGTTTGTTGGACAGGGGAGCCCATGTCTCCTACGAGCAGTACTTC. Protein sequence: CASGLLDRGAHVSYEQYF.

This clone was counted a single time. The chain combines TRBV4-1 with TRBJ1-1; TRBD1 might be the D (6 bases). Germline V gene sequence: CDR1 MGHRA, CDR2 YSYEKL. The CDR3 extends over 16 amino acids. Trimming removed 7 bases from V and 8 bases from J, with 26 bases in between. The CDR3 DNA is TGCGCCAGCACCCTAACCCCAAGGGGACAATCGATAGAAGCTTTCTTT. Its protein is CASTLTPRGQSIEAFF.

This clone came up a few times. The V gene is TRBV27, the J gene TRBJ2-7; 8 bases are shared with TRBD1. The CDR3 length is 15 residues. From germline, CDR1 is MNHEY and CDR2 SMNVEV (reference sequence). V shed 4 bases, J shed 7 bases, and the junction held 12 bases outside the gene matches. The CDR3 region has the DNA TGTGCCAGCAGTTCCCCGACAGGGGCGGAGAGGGAGCAGTACTTC. It encodes CASSSPTGAEREQYF.